Listed below are T cell receptor beta chains from one sample, sequenced in a study of CD8 T cells in Susac syndrome. TCRdb redid the calling of the immunoSEQ multiplex PCR reads with MiXCR, one entry per CDR3 protein. The sample includes 200,000 to 250,000 distinct CDR3 sequences, 90% to 95% of them seen just once. The sample comprised CD8+ T cells from PBMCs. All receptors come from a human donor with multiple sclerosis. CDR3s include the opening cysteine and the closing phenylalanine or tryptophan. The order of the fields is D gene, V gene, clone size, J gene, CDR3 protein, CDR3 DNA. D genes are given only for firm matches. The listing skips clone size in some rows; elsewhere it reads once, few, many or a size class.

>.|TRBV9|.|TRBJ2-1
CASSEGWDFGGEQFF
TGTGCCAGCAGCGAGGGGTGGGACTTCGGAGGGGAGCAGTTCTTC
>TRBD2|TRBV18|few|TRBJ2-7
CASSQRTSGSSYEQYF
TGTGCCAGCTCACAACGGACTAGCGGATCCTCCTACGAGCAGTACTTC
>.|TRBV7-9|.|TRBJ2-5
CASSLHGGGWEKETQYF
TGTGCCAGCAGCTTACACGGAGGAGGCTGGGAGAAAGAGACCCAGTACTTC
>.|TRBV18|.|TRBJ2-7
CASSPERDFPGVYEQYF
TGTGCCAGCTCACCGGAGAGGGACTTCCCCGGAGTCTACGAGCAGTACTTC
>.|TRBV29-1|.|TRBJ1-2
CSVIGKHSDYGYTF
TGCAGCGTCATTGGGAAACATTCTGACTATGGCTACACCTTC
>.|TRBV3-1|.|TRBJ1-5
CASSQGTGHSNQPQHF
TGTGCCAGCAGCCAAGGTACAGGGCATAGCAATCAGCCCCAGCATTTT
>.|TRBV7-9|.|TRBJ2-5
CASSPRDVQETQYF
TGTGCCAGCAGCCCGAGGGACGTACAGGAGACCCAGTACTTC
>.|TRBV7-9|.|TRBJ2-2
CASSLTRFEGTGELFF
TGTGCCAGCAGCCTGACGAGGTTTGAGGGCACCGGGGAGCTGTTTTTT
>.|TRBV19|.|TRBJ2-1
CASSIYNNEQFF
TGTGCCAGTAGTATATACAACAATGAGCAGTTCTTC
>.|TRBV24-1|once|TRBJ1-5
CATSDLPGVGSNQPQHF
TGTGCCACCAGTGATTTACCAGGGGTAGGGAGCAATCAGCCCCAGCATTTT
>.|TRBV19|.|TRBJ2-7
CASSIGTGESYEQYF
TGTGCCAGTAGTATTGGGACGGGGGAATCCTACGAGCAGTACTTC
>.|TRBV28|.|TRBJ1-5
CASSYTPGTGQPQHF
TGTGCCAGCAGCTACACCCCAGGGACGGGCCAGCCCCAGCATTTT
>.|TRBV30|.|TRBJ1-1
CAWSVLGFRNTEAFF
TGTGCCTGGAGTGTACTAGGTTTTAGGAACACTGAAGCTTTCTTT
>.|TRBV20-1|.|TRBJ2-5
CSARDGSGGPQETQYF
TGCAGTGCTAGAGATGGGTCCGGCGGACCGCAGGAGACCCAGTACTTC
>TRBD2|TRBV14|.|TRBJ2-1
CASSPLWGGEQFF
TGTGCCAGCAGCCCCCTTTGGGGGGGTGAGCAGTTCTTC
>TRBD2|TRBV19|.|TRBJ2-7
CASASGSTGEQYF
TGTGCCAGTGCGAGCGGGAGCACTGGCGAGCAGTACTTC
>.|TRBV19|.|TRBJ2-1
CASRAHGGDEQFF
TGTGCCAGTAGGGCCCACGGAGGGGATGAGCAGTTCTTC
>.|TRBV30|.|TRBJ2-1
CAWSGSGDEQFF
TGTGCCTGGAGTGGGTCCGGGGATGAGCAGTTCTTC
>.|TRBV7-9|once|TRBJ2-3
CASSEHRRGEDTDTQYF
TGTGCCAGCAGCGAACACAGGAGGGGAGAAGACACAGATACGCAGTATTTT
>.|TRBV11-2|.|TRBJ2-7
CASSAQYEQYF
TGTGCCAGCAGCGCACAATACGAGCAGTACTTC
>.|TRBV5-1|.|TRBJ1-1
CASSLEWVGTEAFF
TGCGCCAGCAGCTTGGAGTGGGTAGGCACTGAAGCTTTCTTT
>TRBD1|TRBV13|.|TRBJ1-1
CASSLGGGQMNTEAFF
TGTGCCAGCAGCTTAGGAGGGGGACAGATGAACACTGAAGCTTTCTTT
>.|TRBV5-4|.|TRBJ1-1
CASSLASGPEAFF
TGTGCCAGCAGCTTGGCCTCGGGACCCGAAGCTTTCTTT
>.|TRBV11-2|.|TRBJ2-7
CASSLGGTPYEQYF
TGTGCCAGCAGCTTAGGCGGGACCCCCTACGAGCAGTACTTC
>.|TRBV6-1|.|TRBJ2-7
CASSEVPGNLPYEQYF
TGTGCCAGCAGTGAAGTCCCCGGGAACCTACCCTACGAGCAGTACTTC
>.|TRBV27|.|TRBJ2-1
CASSVSGRNEQFF
TGTGCCAGCAGTGTCTCAGGGAGGAATGAGCAGTTCTTC
>.|TRBV5-1|.|TRBJ2-7
CASSLESPWSSYEQYF
TGCGCCAGCAGCTTAGAGTCCCCTTGGAGCTCCTACGAGCAGTACTTC
>TRBD2|TRBV5-4|.|TRBJ2-3
CASSPLAGDTDTQYF
TGTGCCAGCAGCCCCCTAGCGGGCGATACAGATACGCAGTATTTT
>.|TRBV29-1|.|TRBJ2-5
CSGLEETQYF
TGCAGCGGGCTAGAGGAGACCCAGTACTTC
>TRBD2|TRBV7-9|.|TRBJ2-3
CASSFPGTSSTDTQYF
TGTGCCAGCAGCTTCCCCGGGACTAGTTCCACAGATACGCAGTATTTT
>.|TRBV7-8|.|TRBJ2-5
CASRPRTDRIQETQYF
TGTGCCAGCAGACCTAGGACGGACCGGATACAAGAGACCCAGTACTTC
>TRBD2|TRBV20-1|.|TRBJ2-7
CSALREKVYEQYF
TGCAGTGCCCTGCGGGAGAAAGTCTACGAGCAGTACTTC
>TRBD1|TRBV10-2|.|TRBJ2-7
CASNPGQGWHEQYF
TGCGCCAGCAACCCGGGACAGGGGTGGCACGAGCAGTACTTC
>.|TRBV20-1|.|TRBJ2-1
CSARSSGSYNEQFF
TGCAGTGCTAGGTCCAGCGGCTCCTACAATGAGCAGTTCTTC
>.|TRBV6-2/TRBV6-3|.|TRBJ1-1
CASSYSAGWGTEAFF
TGTGCCAGCAGTTACTCAGCAGGCTGGGGAACTGAAGCTTTCTTT
>.|TRBV2|.|TRBJ2-1
CASSEGARYNEQFF
TGTGCCAGCAGTGAGGGGGCTAGGTACAATGAGCAGTTCTTC
>TRBD1|TRBV9|.|TRBJ2-2
CASSHASTFRTGGNTGELFF
TGTGCCAGCAGTCACGCTAGTACATTCCGGACAGGGGGCAACACCGGGGAGCTGTTTTTT
>.|TRBV6-6|.|TRBJ2-1
CASSKAPYNEQFF
TGTGCCAGCAGCAAGGCCCCGTACAATGAGCAGTTCTTC
>.|TRBV19|.|TRBJ1-1
CASSTGTEAFF
TGTGCCAGTAGTACGGGTACTGAAGCTTTCTTT
>.|TRBV24-1|.|TRBJ2-3
CATSDSGGGAKGDTQYF
TGTGCCACCAGTGACTCCGGAGGGGGGGCCAAGGGAGATACGCAGTATTTT
>.|TRBV6-2/TRBV6-3|.|TRBJ1-1
CASTNNRVNTEAFF
TGTGCCAGCACCAACAACAGGGTGAACACTGAAGCTTTCTTT
>.|TRBV29-1|once|TRBJ2-3
CSCPGGSDTQYF
TGCAGCTGCCCTGGGGGGTCAGATACGCAGTATTTT
>TRBD1|TRBV11-1|.|TRBJ2-5
CASSPWTGTETQYF
TGTGCCAGCAGCCCCTGGACAGGGACGGAGACCCAGTACTTC
>TRBD1|TRBV24-1|once|TRBJ1-5
CATSESGQGYQPQHF
TGTGCCACCAGTGAATCAGGACAGGGCTATCAGCCCCAGCATTTT